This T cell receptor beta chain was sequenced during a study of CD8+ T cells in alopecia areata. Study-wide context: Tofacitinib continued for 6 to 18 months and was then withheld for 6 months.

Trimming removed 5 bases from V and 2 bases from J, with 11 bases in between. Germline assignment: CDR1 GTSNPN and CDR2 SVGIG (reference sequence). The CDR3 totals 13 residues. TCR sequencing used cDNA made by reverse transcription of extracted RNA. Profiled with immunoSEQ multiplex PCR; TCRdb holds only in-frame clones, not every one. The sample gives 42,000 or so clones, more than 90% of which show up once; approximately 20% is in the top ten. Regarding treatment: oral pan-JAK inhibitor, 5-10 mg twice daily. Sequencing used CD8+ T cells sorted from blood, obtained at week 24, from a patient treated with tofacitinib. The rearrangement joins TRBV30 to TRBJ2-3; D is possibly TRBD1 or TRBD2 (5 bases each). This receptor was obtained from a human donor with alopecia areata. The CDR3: CAWWGISTDTQYF. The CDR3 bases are TGTGCCTGGTGGGGGATCTCCACAGATACGCAGTATTTT.